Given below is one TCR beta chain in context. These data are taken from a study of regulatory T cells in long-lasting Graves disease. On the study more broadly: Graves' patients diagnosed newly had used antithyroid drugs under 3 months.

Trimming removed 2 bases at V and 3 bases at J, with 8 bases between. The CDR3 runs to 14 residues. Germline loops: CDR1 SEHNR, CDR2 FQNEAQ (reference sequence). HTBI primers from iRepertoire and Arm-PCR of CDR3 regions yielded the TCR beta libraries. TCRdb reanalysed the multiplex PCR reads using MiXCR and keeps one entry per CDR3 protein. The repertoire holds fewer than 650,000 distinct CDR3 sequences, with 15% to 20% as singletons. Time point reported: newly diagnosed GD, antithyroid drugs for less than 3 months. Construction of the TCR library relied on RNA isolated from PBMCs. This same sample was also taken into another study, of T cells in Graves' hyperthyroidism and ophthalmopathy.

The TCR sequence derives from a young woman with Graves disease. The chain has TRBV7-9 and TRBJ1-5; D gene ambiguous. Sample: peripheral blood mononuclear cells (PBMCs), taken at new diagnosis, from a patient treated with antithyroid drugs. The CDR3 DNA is TGTGCCAGCAGCTTAAGCCTGGACAATCAGCCCCAGCATTTT. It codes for CASSLSLDNQPQHF.